The table lists the clone carrying this TCR beta chain with many counts. Library preparation tagged each individual cDNA molecule with a unique molecular identifier. TCRdb processed the RACE reads anew with MiXCR; each CDR3 protein has one entry. The table includes 85,000 to 95,000 distinct CDR3 sequences, approximately 8.2% detected once. The sample originates from a study of human T cells and chemical hapten exposure. Time point described: healthy volunteer bleed at 2 weeks. Researchers extracted total RNA from unfractionated whole blood. Material: whole blood. The sequence was obtained from a female donor in good health. Some clones in this sample may be carry-over from other donors' samples.

The CDR3 region has the DNA TGTGCCAGCAGTGAAAGTGGAGGAGCCTACGAGCAGTACTTC. This codes for CASSESGGAYEQYF. The chain uses TRBV2 and TRBJ2-7, with D possibly matching TRBD2 (5 bases). CDR1 is SNHLY, CDR2 FYNNEI, per germline. V was clipped by 2 bases and J by 2 bases, with 10 bases between them. The CDR3 totals 14 residues.